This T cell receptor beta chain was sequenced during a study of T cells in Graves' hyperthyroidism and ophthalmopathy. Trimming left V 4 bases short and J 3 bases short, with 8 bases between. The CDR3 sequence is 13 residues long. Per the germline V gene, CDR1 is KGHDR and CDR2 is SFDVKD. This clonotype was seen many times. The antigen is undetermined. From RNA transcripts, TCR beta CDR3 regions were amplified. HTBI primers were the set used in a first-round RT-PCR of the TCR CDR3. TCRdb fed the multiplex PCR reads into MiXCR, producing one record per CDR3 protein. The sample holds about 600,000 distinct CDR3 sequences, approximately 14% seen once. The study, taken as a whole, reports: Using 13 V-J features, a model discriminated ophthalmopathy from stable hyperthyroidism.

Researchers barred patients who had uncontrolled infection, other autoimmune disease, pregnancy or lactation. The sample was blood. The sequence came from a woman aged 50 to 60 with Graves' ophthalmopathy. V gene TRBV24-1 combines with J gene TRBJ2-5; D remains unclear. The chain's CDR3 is CATSETFKETQYF. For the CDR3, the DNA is TGTGCCACCAGTGAAACATTCAAAGAGACCCAGTACTTC.